The TCR beta chain described here comes from a study of blood T cell repertoires in COVID-19. In the authors' workflow: From reference gene primer amplification, estimates of nucleated cell counts were derived. TCRdb keeps only in-frame clones here, not all; method: immunoSEQ multiplex PCR. The DNA was the basis for D and trimming; V, J and clone size are from that table. This sample has approximately 170,000 clones, with about nine tenths found just once. Recruits, aged roughly 18 to 95 years, lived in some 25 US areas. Clinical history as reported by participants underpinned cohort assignment. Source material: PBMCs or T cells enriched from blood (not recorded which). The TCR originated in a woman aged 18-30 years who had recovered from COVID-19.

In DNA form, the CDR3 reads TGTGCCAGCAGTTCTCGACTCTACGAGCAGTACTTC. As protein: CASSSRLYEQYF. The chain recombines TRBV2 with TRBJ2-7; D is ambiguous. Germline V gene lookup returns CDR1 SNHLY and CDR2 FYNNEI. The V end lost 5 bases, the J end lost 3 bases, and 8 bases lay between the germline ends. The CDR3 sequence is 12 residues long.